This entry lists 21 T cell receptor beta chains sequenced from one sample in a study of CD8+CD57+ T cells in acquired aplastic anemia (dated by TCRdb to the late 2010s). Instrument on record: Illumina HiSeq 2000. Profiling of TCR beta VDJ combinations and CDR3 sequences used genomic DNA as the template. The raw public reads went through TCRdb reprocessing: fastp at Q25, MiXCR clone calling, in-frame beta chains kept. A single entry per CDR3 protein holds the most common genes and DNA from its merged rows. In all, the sample holds more than 150,000 distinct CDR3 sequences, and roughly 50% of those were seen once. The leading ten clones occupy roughly 1.8% of the sample. Patients chosen for sequencing had shown expansion of CD8+CD57+ cells by flow cytometry. The sample consisted of sorted CD4+, CD8+, or CD8+CD57+ T cells (not recorded which) from PBMCs. These receptors were taken from a human donor with aplastic anemia.

This chain joins TRBV2 and TRBJ2-7, with 12 bases lining up with TRBD2. Germline V gene data show CDR1 as SNHLY and CDR2 as FYNNEI. V was pared by 4 bases and J by 2 bases, with 3 bases of the junction left unmatched. The CDR3 contains 15 residues. CDR3 coding DNA: TGTGCCAGCAGTGTGACTAGCGGGGGACCCTACGAGCAGTACTTC. It yields the protein CASSVTSGGPYEQYF.

The chain combines TRBV20-1 with TRBJ2-3; 15 bases map to TRBD2. Germline-derived CDR1 and CDR2 are DFQATT and SNEGSKA (reference sequence). The V segment lost 5 bases and the J segment 5 bases; nucleotides outside the gene matches: 5. This CDR3 is 15 amino acids long. This chain's CDR3 is CSAQWGLAGGDTQYF. The CDR3 bases are TGCAGTGCTCAGTGGGGACTAGCGGGAGGAGATACGCAGTATTTT.

The chain is built from TRBV7-8 and TRBJ1-2; 7 positions agree with TRBD1. Germline CDR1 reads SGHVS; CDR2 reads FQNEAQ. With 5 bases clipped from V and 9 bases from J, the junction kept 9 bases outside the gene matches. This CDR3 is built from 13 residues. In nucleotides, the CDR3 is TGTGCCAGCAGCCCGGGACAGTCGTCTAGCTACACCTTC. Amino acid sequence: CASSPGQSSSYTF.

The chain links TRBV5-1 to TRBJ1-5; D is uncertain. V gave up 1 base and J gave up 6 bases, with 11 bases separating them. The CDR3 is 14 residues long. Germline CDR1 is SGHRS and CDR2 is YFSETQ. CDR3 DNA sequence: TGCGCCAGCAGCTTGTCGTCCGGCGCTCAGCCCCAGCATTTT. Translating gives CASSLSSGAQPQHF.

Ten or more counts support this clonotype. Here the CDR3 reads CASTRDRGNTGELFF. In DNA, the CDR3 is TGTGCCAGCACTCGGGACAGGGGAAACACCGGGGAGCTGTTTTTT. This chain connects TRBV6-4 to TRBJ2-2, with 10 bases fitting TRBD1. This CDR3 contains 15 residues. The ends lost 7 bases at V and 2 bases at J; junction bases unmatched: 4. Germline V CDR1 and CDR2: MRHNA, SNTAGT.

This clonotype has at least ten counts. The chain carries TRBV7-9 and TRBJ2-7; D is unresolved. This CDR3 has 11 amino acids. Trimming took off 3 bases at V and 7 bases at J, with 7 bases between the two ends. Germline V CDR1 and CDR2: SEHNR, FQNEAQ (reference sequence). CDR3: CASSFPPEQYF. The CDR3 region has the DNA TGTGCCAGCAGCTTTCCTCCAGAGCAGTACTTC.

The chain joins TRBV20-1 to TRBJ2-5, with D possibly being TRBD1 or TRBD2 (5 bases each). Trimming took off 3 bases at V and 4 bases at J, with 9 bases between the two ends. The V gene's germline CDR1 is DFQATT and CDR2 SNEGSKA (reference sequence). The CDR3 contains 12 residues. CDR3 sequence (DNA): TGCAGTGCTAGTTCCGGGGCAGAGACCCAGTACTTC. Protein product: CSASSGAETQYF.

The chain couples TRBV15 to TRBJ2-1, with TRBD2 matching over 12 bases. V was pared by 10 bases and J by 9 bases, with 19 bases of the junction left unmatched. Germline V lookup: CDR1 LNHNV, CDR2 YYDKDF (reference sequence). The CDR3 is 17 residues long. The CDR3 spells CASSSYGLAGRQPEQFF. CDR3 nucleotide sequence: TGTGCCAGCAGTTCGTATGGACTAGCGGGGAGGCAGCCTGAGCAGTTCTTC.

In this sample, this clonotype turned up a few times. A much bigger clone sits one base away, suggesting this may be a read error. The rearrangement joins TRBV2 to TRBJ2-7; perhaps D is TRBD1 or TRBD2 (5 bases each). CDR1 is SNHLY and CDR2 is FYNNEI in the germline V gene. Trimming removed 9 bases at V and 2 bases at J, with 14 bases between. CDR3 size: 13 residues. Here the CDR3 DNA reads TGTGCCAGTAACCGGGACGGCACCTACGAGCAGTACTTC. This sequence encodes CASNRDGTYEQYF.

The chain uses TRBV5-1 and TRBJ2-3, with D tentatively TRBD1 (6 bases). With 2 bases removed from V and 1 base from J, the gap between germline ends came to 11 bases. Germline V gene lookup returns CDR1 SGHRS and CDR2 YFSETQ. The CDR3 runs to 15 residues. As DNA, the CDR3 is TGCGCCAGCAGCTTAAAGGACAGACGCACAGATACGCAGTATTTT. This sequence encodes CASSLKDRRTDTQYF.

This clonotype has at least ten counts. This chain joins TRBV18 and TRBJ2-7; D not resolved. CDR1 is KGHSH, CDR2 LQKENI, per germline. The CDR3 spans 12 residues. V was trimmed by 3 bases and J by 2 bases, leaving 5 bases between them. The DNA of the CDR3 is TGTGCCAGCTCACCTTTCGCCTACGAGCAGTACTTC. This encodes CASSPFAYEQYF.

The gene calls are TRBV10-3 and TRBJ1-1; 9 bases are shared with TRBD1. The CDR3 extends over 15 amino acids. Per germline, CDR1 ENHRY and CDR2 SYGVKD. The ends lost 5 bases at V and 1 base at J; junction bases unmatched: 5. CDR3 protein: CAISTDRGRNTEAFF. CDR3 in DNA: TGTGCCATCAGTACTGACAGGGGGAGGAACACTGAAGCTTTCTTT.

This chain uses TRBV27 with TRBJ2-3; possibly TRBD2 for D (6 bases). The CDR3 has 11 amino acids. The ends were cut back, 2 bases at V and 11 bases at J, with 8 bases in the middle. Germline-derived CDR1 and CDR2 are MNHEY and SMNVEV (reference sequence). The CDR3, as DNA: TGTGCCAGCAGTTTAGGGACTGGGCAGTATTTT. Its protein is CASSLGTGQYF.

This clonotype appeared many times. The chain employs TRBV9 and TRBJ1-6; 7 nucleotides match TRBD1. The CDR3 length is 14 residues. Losses at the gene ends were 0 bases for V and 9 bases for J; bases not matched to a gene: 3. Germline V CDR1 and CDR2: SGDLS, YYNGEE. CDR3 sequence (DNA): TGTGCCAGCAGCGTAGGAGGGGGCCGTTCACCCCTCCACTTT. Translated, it gives CASSVGGGRSPLHF.

This clonotype was seen a handful of times. The rearrangement links TRBV7-8 to TRBJ2-3; D is unclear. The CDR3 consists of 12 residues. The germline CDR1 and CDR2 sequences are SGHVS and FQNEAQ. Deletions cut 4 bases from V and 0 bases from J, with 2 bases between. CDR3 loop: CASSSSTDTQYF. CDR3 DNA sequence: TGTGCCAGCAGCTCGAGCACAGATACGCAGTATTTT.

The chain couples TRBV10-3 to TRBJ1-1; no reliable D call. V was clipped by 10 bases and J by 4 bases, with 25 bases between them. This CDR3 comprises 16 residues. The germline V gene encodes CDR1 ENHRY and CDR2 SYGVKD. This CDR3 is CASSSPYQESLTEAFF. In nucleotides, the CDR3 is TGTGCCAGCAGCTCCCCGTATCAGGAGTCCCTCACTGAAGCTTTCTTT.

Ten or more counts support this clonotype. The chain has TRBV5-1 and TRBJ1-5; D possibly corresponds to TRBD1 (5 bases). The CDR3 consists of 15 residues. With 4 bases removed from V and 2 bases from J, the gap between germline ends came to 13 bases. Germline CDR1 reads SGHRS; CDR2 reads YFSETQ. The CDR3 is CASSRDGTGNQPQHF. The CDR3 bases are TGCGCCAGCAGCCGGGACGGGACGGGCAATCAGCCCCAGCATTTT.

This clonotype was counted ten times or more. This chain's CDR3 is CASSLAGNGYTF. CDR3 nucleotides: TGTGCCAGCAGCTTGGCAGGGAATGGCTACACCTTC. This chain uses TRBV7-9 with TRBJ1-2, with a possible D match to TRBD1 (5 bases). The CDR3 runs 12 residues. The germline gives CDR1 SEHNR, CDR2 FQNEAQ (reference sequence). Trimming pared 3 bases from V and 6 bases from J, leaving 8 bases between.

The chain links TRBV30 to TRBJ1-1; maybe TRBD1 (6 bases). V lost 2 bases to trimming and J lost 4 bases, with 11 bases between them. The germline V gene has CDR1 GTSNPN and CDR2 SVGIG (reference sequence). The CDR3 loop spans 13 amino acids. CDR3 coding DNA: TGTGCCTGGAGTCAGGGGCAGGGCACTGAAGCTTTCTTT. It specifies CAWSQGQGTEAFF.

This sequence joins TRBV6-1 and TRBJ2-7; D uncertain. Per the germline V gene, CDR1 is MNHNS and CDR2 is SASEGT. This CDR3 has 14 residues. The V and J ends lost 7 bases and 0 bases respectively, with 13 bases between them. The CDR3 loop reads CASKVLDNSYEQYF. CDR3 nucleotides: TGTGCCAGCAAGGTCCTGGATAACTCCTACGAGCAGTACTTC.

The gene calls are TRBV5-6 and TRBJ1-6, with no clear D. Trimming left V 4 bases short and J 10 bases short, with 18 bases between. The germline gives CDR1 SGHDT, CDR2 YYEEEE. This CDR3 comprises 15 residues. CDR3 residues: CASSQDKWVRSPLHF. The CDR3 region has the DNA TGTGCCAGCAGCCAAGATAAGTGGGTTCGATCACCCCTCCACTTT.